These 20 T cell receptor beta chains share one sample of origin, sequenced in a study of CD8 T cells in ankylosing spondylitis. Study findings and constraints: A motif in TCR beta, a set of roughly eight highly homologous variants, appeared characteristic of ankylosing spondylitis blood.

For these TCRs, the target antigens are not known. Via MiXCR, TCRdb re-called the 5' RACE reads, giving one row per CDR3 protein. This table holds approximately 300,000 distinct CDR3 sequences, 7% to 9% found once. The sequenced sample consisted of blood, either unsorted or a sorted T cell fraction (not recorded which). The receptors derive from a male donor with ankylosing spondylitis.

This sequence joins TRBV20-1 and TRBJ1-5, with TRBD1 identical over 7 bases. Germline trimming cut 3 bases from V and 2 bases from J; bases unmatched to any gene: 7. The germline V gene encodes CDR1 DFQATT and CDR2 SNEGSKA (reference sequence). The CDR3 runs 15 residues. The CDR3 region is CSASRQGSGNQPQHF. The CDR3, as DNA: TGCAGTGCTAGCCGACAGGGTTCGGGCAATCAGCCCCAGCATTTT.

There are a few counts of this clonotype. The chain couples TRBV6-2 or TRBV6-3 to TRBJ1-5; no clear D gene. The CDR3 is 15 amino acids. V was shortened by 2 bases and J by 1 base, with 9 bases between the two germline ends. Germline V gene data show CDR1 as MNHEY and CDR2 as SVGEGT. CDR3 region: CASSYLGSSNQPQHF. The CDR3 coding sequence is TGTGCCAGCAGTTACCTGGGCTCCAGCAATCAGCCCCAGCATTTT.

This clonotype was seen a handful of times. CDR3 sequence: CASGRDRVSYEQYF. The CDR3 region has the DNA TGTGCCAGCGGGCGGGACAGGGTTTCCTACGAGCAGTACTTC. The J gene is TRBJ2-7, the V gene TRBV2, with 9 bases that match TRBD1. V shed 8 bases, J shed 1 base, and the junction held 6 bases outside the gene matches. There are 14 residues in the CDR3. Per germline, CDR1 SNHLY and CDR2 FYNNEI.

There are a few counts of this clonotype. The rearrangement joins TRBV5-1 to TRBJ2-7, with D perhaps matching TRBD2 (5 bases). This CDR3 comprises 14 residues. Per germline, CDR1 SGHRS and CDR2 YFSETQ. Trimming pared 4 bases from V and 3 bases from J, leaving 14 bases between. The CDR3 here is CASSTSDGNYEQYF. The CDR3 DNA reads TGCGCCAGCAGCACCTCGGACGGGAACTACGAGCAGTACTTC.

The chain combines TRBV12-3 or TRBV12-4 with TRBJ2-1; the D gene is possibly TRBD1 (6 bases). CDR3 size: 11 residues. Trimming removed 8 bases at V and 10 bases at J, with 12 bases between. CDR3 sequence (DNA): TGTGCCAGCGGCAGGGGACGGGAGCAGTTCTTC. It codes for CASGRGREQFF.

This clonotype was found a few times. The chain links TRBV7-2 to TRBJ2-7; possibly TRBD1 for D (5 bases). V was cut by 1 base and J by 6 bases, with 13 bases left in between. The germline V gene encodes CDR1 SGHTA and CDR2 FQGNSA. This CDR3 contains 14 residues. CDR3 nucleotides: TGTGCCAGCAGCTTAGGACAGTCCTCATCCGAGCAGTACTTC. It codes for CASSLGQSSSEQYF.

The chain is built from TRBV7-3 and TRBJ2-2, with TRBD1 as a possible D gene (6 bases). Per the germline V gene, CDR1 is SGHTA and CDR2 is FQGTGA. The CDR3 has 17 amino acids. Trimming cost V 1 base and J 5 bases, with 17 bases left between them. This CDR3 is CASSLMPPGGGTGELFF. The CDR3 bases are TGTGCCAGCAGCTTAATGCCTCCTGGGGGCGGGACCGGGGAGCTGTTTTTT.

The chain is built from TRBV29-1 and TRBJ1-2, with D perhaps TRBD1 (5 bases). This CDR3 spans 12 amino acids. Germline assignment: CDR1 SQVTM and CDR2 ANQGSEA. CDR3 bases: TGCAGTGGGGGGTCCGACGGGTATGGCTACACCTTC. It encodes CSGGSDGYGYTF.

This clonotype showed up just a few times. V gene TRBV10-3 combines with J gene TRBJ1-5; TRBD1 is a possible D gene (5 bases). CDR3 length: 14 residues. Germline-derived CDR1 and CDR2 are ENHRY and SYGVKD. V lost 5 bases, J lost 1 base, and 9 bases lay in between. CDR3 sequence: CAISRDGSNQPQHF. Here the CDR3 DNA reads TGTGCCATCAGTCGGGACGGGAGCAATCAGCCCCAGCATTTT.

The chain links TRBV6-2 or TRBV6-3 to TRBJ1-5; maybe TRBD1 (5 bases). The germline V and J ends were trimmed by 2 bases and 0 bases, with 8 bases remaining between them. Per germline, CDR1 MNHEY and CDR2 SVGEGT. The CDR3 runs to 15 residues. This chain's CDR3 is CASSYMTVSNQPQHF. CDR3 nucleotides: TGTGCCAGCAGTTACATGACAGTTAGCAATCAGCCCCAGCATTTT.

This clonotype was seen a few times. The chain carries TRBV11-3 and TRBJ2-1; TRBD1 agrees at 8 bases. This CDR3 comprises 14 residues. The germline gives CDR1 SGHNT, CDR2 YENEEA. V dropped 6 bases and J dropped 8; count of bases not matched to a gene: 9. CDR3 in amino acids: CASRPGGSGDEQFF. The DNA of the CDR3 is TGTGCCAGCAGGCCAGGGGGCTCTGGGGATGAGCAGTTCTTC.

The V gene is TRBV9, the J gene TRBJ2-7; TRBD1 matches at 9 bases. V gave up 0 bases and J gave up 1 base; unmatched junction bases: 5. From germline, CDR1 is SGDLS and CDR2 YYNGEE. This CDR3 has 16 residues. CDR3 in DNA: TGTGCCAGCAGCGTAGATTGGGGGACAGGGTCCTACGAGCAGTACTTC. It specifies CASSVDWGTGSYEQYF.

A few counts support this clonotype. V usage is TRBV4-2 and J usage is TRBJ2-1, with D perhaps assigned TRBD1 or TRBD2 (5 bases each). Germline CDR1 LGHNA, CDR2 YNFKEQ. The CDR3 loop spans 16 amino acids. Trimming pared 4 bases from V and 2 bases from J, leaving 15 bases between. DNA for the CDR3: TGTGCCAGCAGCCCCCTCGGGGCGGAGGCCTACAATGAGCAGTTCTTC. Residues: CASSPLGAEAYNEQFF.

The chain carries TRBV15 and TRBJ2-5; 7 nucleotides align to TRBD1. V shed 10 bases, J shed 7 bases, and the junction held 15 bases outside the gene matches. Germline V gives CDR1 LNHNV, CDR2 YYDKDF (reference sequence). There are 14 residues in the CDR3. CDR3 coding DNA: TGTGCCATATCCCGGGACAGACCTTCAGGGACCCAGTACTTC. Protein sequence: CAISRDRPSGTQYF.

The V gene is TRBV5-1, the J gene TRBJ2-5, with D possibly matching TRBD1 (5 bases). This CDR3 region has 16 residues. Germline V gene data show CDR1 as SGHRS and CDR2 as YFSETQ. V was pared by 0 bases and J by 4 bases, with 16 bases between. This chain's CDR3 is CASSLEVQGPTETQYF. The CDR3 DNA sequence: TGCGCCAGCAGCTTGGAAGTCCAGGGCCCCACAGAGACCCAGTACTTC.

The chain uses TRBV7-8 and TRBJ2-6; D ambiguous. V was cut by 1 base and J by 0 bases, with 13 bases left in between. CDR3 length equals 18 residues. The germline V gene encodes CDR1 SGHVS and CDR2 FQNEAQ. The CDR3 protein is CASSLGRRVGSGANVLTF. CDR3 in DNA: TGTGCCAGCAGCTTAGGAAGACGGGTCGGCTCTGGGGCCAACGTCCTGACTTTC.

V gene TRBV7-6 combines with J gene TRBJ2-1, with 11 bases identical to TRBD2. The CDR3 totals 17 residues. J lost 7 bases, V lost 5 bases, and 13 bases had no gene match. Per germline, CDR1 SGHVS and CDR2 FNYEAQ. CDR3 sequence: CASSSLGASGRLNEQFF. CDR3 DNA sequence: TGTGCCAGCAGCAGTCTCGGGGCTAGCGGGAGGCTGAATGAGCAGTTCTTC.

This clonotype occurred many times. This chain uses TRBV5-1 with TRBJ2-1; 7 bases line up with TRBD2. The trim removed 0 bases at V and 0 bases at J, leaving 6 bases unmatched. The germline V gene has CDR1 SGHRS and CDR2 YFSETQ. The CDR3 runs to 17 residues. Here the CDR3 reads CASSLETSVSSYNEQFF. DNA of the CDR3: TGCGCCAGCAGCTTGGAAACTAGCGTGAGCTCCTACAATGAGCAGTTCTTC.

The genes are TRBV3-1 and TRBJ2-5; unclear D gene. V dropped 2 bases and J dropped 3 bases, with 10 bases sitting between them. Per germline, CDR1 LGHDT and CDR2 YNNKEL (reference sequence). The CDR3 extends over 14 amino acids. Here the CDR3 reads CASSQRSAEETQYF. The CDR3 DNA follows: TGTGCCAGCAGCCAAAGGTCGGCAGAAGAGACCCAGTACTTC.

This clonotype came up a few times. The chain uses TRBV5-6 and TRBJ2-7; 7 nucleotides align to TRBD1. V was clipped by 3 bases and J by 4 bases; unmatched bases: 1. The CDR3 runs 12 residues. Germline V lookup: CDR1 SGHDT, CDR2 YYEEEE. Here the CDR3 reads CASSWGQYEQYF. In nucleotides, the CDR3 is TGTGCCAGCAGCTGGGGACAGTACGAGCAGTACTTC.